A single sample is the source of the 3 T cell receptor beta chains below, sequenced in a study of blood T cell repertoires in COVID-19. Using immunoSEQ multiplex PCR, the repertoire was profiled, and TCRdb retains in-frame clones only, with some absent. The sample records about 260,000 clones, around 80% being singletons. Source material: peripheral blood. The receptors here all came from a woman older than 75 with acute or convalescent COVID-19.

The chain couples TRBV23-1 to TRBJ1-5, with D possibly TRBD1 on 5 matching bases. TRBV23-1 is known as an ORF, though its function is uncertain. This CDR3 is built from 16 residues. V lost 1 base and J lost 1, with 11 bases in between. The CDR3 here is CASSQFSRASNQPQHF. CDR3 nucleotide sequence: TGCGCCAGCAGTCAATTCAGCAGGGCAAGCAATCAGCCCCAGCATTTT.

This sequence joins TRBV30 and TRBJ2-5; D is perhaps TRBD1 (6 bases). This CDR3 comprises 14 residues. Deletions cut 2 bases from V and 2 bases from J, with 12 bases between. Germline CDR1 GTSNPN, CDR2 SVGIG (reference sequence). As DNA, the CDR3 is TGTGCCTGGAGTTCCCCGGGGACACAAGAGACCCAGTACTTC. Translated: CAWSSPGTQETQYF.

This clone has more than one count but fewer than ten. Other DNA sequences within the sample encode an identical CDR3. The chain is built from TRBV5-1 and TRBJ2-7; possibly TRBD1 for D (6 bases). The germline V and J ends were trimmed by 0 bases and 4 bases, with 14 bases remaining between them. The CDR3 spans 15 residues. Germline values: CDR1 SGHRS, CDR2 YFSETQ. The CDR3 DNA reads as TGCGCCAGCAGCTTGGCCGGTCAGGGGATTTACGAGCAGTACTTC. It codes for CASSLAGQGIYEQYF.